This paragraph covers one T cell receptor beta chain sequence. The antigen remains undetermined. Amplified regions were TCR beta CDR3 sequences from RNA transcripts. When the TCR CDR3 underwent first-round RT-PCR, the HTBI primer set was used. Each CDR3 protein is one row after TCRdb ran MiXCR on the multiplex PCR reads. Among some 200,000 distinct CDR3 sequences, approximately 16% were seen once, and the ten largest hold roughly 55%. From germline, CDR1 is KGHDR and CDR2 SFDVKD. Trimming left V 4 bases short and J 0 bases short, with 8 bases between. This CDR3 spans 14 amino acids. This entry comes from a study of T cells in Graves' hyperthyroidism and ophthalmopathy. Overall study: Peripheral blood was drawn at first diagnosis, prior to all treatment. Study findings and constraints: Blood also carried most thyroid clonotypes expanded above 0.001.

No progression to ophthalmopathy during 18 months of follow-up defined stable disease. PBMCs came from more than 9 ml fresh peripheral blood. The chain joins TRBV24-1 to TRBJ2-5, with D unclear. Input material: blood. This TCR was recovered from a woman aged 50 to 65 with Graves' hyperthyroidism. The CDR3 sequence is CATSDQEYQETQYF. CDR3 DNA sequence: TGTGCCACCAGTGACCAGGAGTACCAAGAGACCCAGTACTTC.